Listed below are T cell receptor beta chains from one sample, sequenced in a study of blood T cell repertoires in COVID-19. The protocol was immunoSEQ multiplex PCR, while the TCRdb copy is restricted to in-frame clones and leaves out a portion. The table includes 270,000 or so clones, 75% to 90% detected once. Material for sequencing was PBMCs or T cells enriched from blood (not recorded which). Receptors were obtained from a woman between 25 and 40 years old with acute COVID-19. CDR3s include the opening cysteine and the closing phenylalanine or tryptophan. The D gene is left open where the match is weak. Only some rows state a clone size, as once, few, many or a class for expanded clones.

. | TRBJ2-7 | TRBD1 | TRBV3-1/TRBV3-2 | CASTQGPGTDEQYF | TGTGCCAGCACCCAGGGTCCAGGGACAGACGAGCAGTACTTC
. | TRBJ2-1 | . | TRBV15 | CATSSVGAGEGNNEQFF | TGTGCCACCAGCAGCGTGGGGGCGGGAGAGGGGAACAATGAGCAGTTCTTC
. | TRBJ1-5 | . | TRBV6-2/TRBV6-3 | CASSFTTSSNQPQHF | TGTGCCAGCAGTTTCACCACAAGTAGCAATCAGCCCCAGCATTTT
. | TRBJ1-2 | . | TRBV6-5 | CASSYTTDNYGYTF | TGTGCCAGCAGTTATACGACAGATAACTATGGCTACACCTTC
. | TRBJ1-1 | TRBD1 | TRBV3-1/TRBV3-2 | CASSRGQGATEAFF | TGTGCCAGCAGCCGGGGACAGGGGGCCACTGAAGCTTTCTTT
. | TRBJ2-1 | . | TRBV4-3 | CASSQDTAAKIYNEQFF | TGCGCCAGCAGCCAAGATACGGCGGCTAAAATTTACAATGAGCAGTTCTTC
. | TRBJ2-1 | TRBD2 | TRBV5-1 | CASSLVFIGGGPDNEQFF | TGCGCCAGCAGCTTAGTTTTCATTGGGGGAGGGCCTGACAATGAGCAGTTCTTC
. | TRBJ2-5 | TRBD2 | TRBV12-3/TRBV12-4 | CASSMTSGRYF | TGTGCCAGCAGTATGACTAGCGGGAGGTACTTC
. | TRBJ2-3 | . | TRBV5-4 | CASSTSSSTDTQYF | TGTGCCAGCAGCACAAGTTCTAGCACAGATACGCAGTATTTT
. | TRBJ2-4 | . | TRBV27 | CASSPIPPADQNIQYF | TGTGCCAGCAGTCCGATACCCCCAGCGGACCAGAACATTCAGTACTTC
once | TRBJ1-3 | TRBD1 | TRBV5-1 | CASSPGTVRSGNTIYF | TGCGCCAGCAGCCCCGGGACAGTTCGTTCTGGAAACACCATATATTTT
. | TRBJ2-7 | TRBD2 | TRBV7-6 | CASSLGPSGSVDEQYF | TGTGCCAGCAGCTTAGGCCCTAGCGGGAGTGTCGACGAGCAGTACTTC
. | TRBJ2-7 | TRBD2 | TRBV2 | CASKMSGISSYEQYF | TGTGCCAGCAAAATGAGCGGGATAAGTTCCTACGAGCAGTACTTC
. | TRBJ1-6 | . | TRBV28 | CASSSPGFVSNSPLHF | TGTGCCAGCAGTTCCCCGGGGTTTGTCAGTAATTCACCCCTCCACTTT
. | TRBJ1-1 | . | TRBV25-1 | CASSESHRVLLTEAFF | TGTGCCAGCAGTGAATCCCACAGGGTGTTACTCACTGAAGCTTTCTTT
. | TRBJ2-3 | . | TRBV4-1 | CASSPTTPSGGRSRGTQYF | TGCGCCAGCAGCCCCACAACCCCCAGTGGCGGGCGCTCGAGGGGGACGCAGTATTTT
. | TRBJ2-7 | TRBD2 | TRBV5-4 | CASSVGTSGTYEQYF | TGTGCCAGCAGCGTGGGGACTAGCGGGACCTACGAGCAGTACTTC
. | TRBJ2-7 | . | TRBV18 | CASSPPGAYEQYF | TGTGCCAGCTCACCTCCGGGAGCCTACGAGCAGTACTTC
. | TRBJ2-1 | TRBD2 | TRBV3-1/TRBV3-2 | CASSQDPGGYEQFF | TGTGCCAGCAGCCAGGACCCGGGGGGGTATGAGCAGTTCTTC
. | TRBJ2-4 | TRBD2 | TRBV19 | CASRNLAGPKNIQYF | TGTGCCAGTAGGAACCTAGCGGGACCAAAAAACATTCAGTACTTC
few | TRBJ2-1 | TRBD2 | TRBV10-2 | CASSSGSTEQFF | TGCGCCAGTTCTAGCGGGAGTACGGAGCAGTTCTTC
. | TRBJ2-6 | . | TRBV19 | CASSTDYFAAPSGANVLTF | TGTGCCAGTAGTACCGACTATTTCGCCGCTCCCTCTGGGGCCAACGTCCTGACTTTC
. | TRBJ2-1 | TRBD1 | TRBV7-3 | CASSFKGAEQFF | TGTGCCAGCAGCTTCAAGGGGGCTGAGCAGTTCTTC
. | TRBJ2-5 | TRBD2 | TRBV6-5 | CASPIEGGLETQYF | TGTGCCAGCCCGATCGAGGGAGGGTTAGAGACCCAGTACTTC
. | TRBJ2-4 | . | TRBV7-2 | CASSHATENIQYF | TGTGCCAGCAGCCACGCAACAGAAAACATTCAGTACTTC